This T cell receptor beta chain was profiled in a study of T cell responses to AZD1222 COVID-19 vaccine. Study results and caveats: Spike-specific TCR breadth and depth both grew after two AZD1222 doses.

V dropped 2 bases and J dropped 5; count of bases not matched to a gene: 14. Looked up from germline, CDR1 is SEHNR and CDR2 is FQNEAQ (reference sequence). The CDR3 spans 17 residues. The assay was immunoSEQ multiplex PCR, and TCRdb's table has in-frame clones only and misses some. Of 150,000 or so clones in the sample, 91% are singletons; the top ten hold under 4%. Comments on this clone: Its antigen is unidentified.

V is TRBV7-9 and J is TRBJ1-1; 7 positions match TRBD1. The sample was peripheral blood, taken 28 days after the second AZD1222 dose. The sequence was collected from an adult who received the AZD1222 COVID-19 vaccine. DNA of the CDR3: TGTGCCAGCAGCTTAAGCAAGGGGGCGGTGAGGTGGACTGAAGCTTTCTTT. It codes for CASSLSKGAVRWTEAFF.